The rows below give T cell receptor beta chains drawn from one sample of a study of identical twins. TCRdb called the 5' RACE reads again in MiXCR, with one record for every CDR3 protein. The table has roughly 630,000 distinct CDR3 sequences, 7.1% seen once. These data were likewise used in another study, on yellow fever vaccine responses in identical twins.

The sample consisted of PBMCs. The origin of the receptors is a woman aged 18-29 years in good health. The CDR3 runs from the conserved cysteine through the conserved F or W. The order of the fields is J gene, V gene, clone size, D gene, CDR3 length, CDR3 protein, CDR3 DNA. D genes are given only for firm matches. Clone size appears in some rows only: once, few, many, or a class for an expanded clone.

>TRBJ1-6|TRBV20-1|many|.|11
CSARQDSPLHF
TGCAGTGCGAGACAGGATTCACCCCTCCACTTT
>TRBJ2-1|TRBV14|few|TRBD2|16
CASSPRLAVPLGEQFF
TGTGCCAGCAGCCCTCGACTAGCGGTTCCGTTGGGTGAGCAGTTCTTC
>TRBJ2-1|TRBV27|few|.|13
CASSPVPRNEQFF
TGTGCCAGCAGCCCAGTACCCCGGAATGAGCAGTTCTTC
>TRBJ1-6|TRBV20-1|.|TRBD1|15
CSAREGQSWGSPLHF
TGCAGTGCTAGAGAGGGACAGTCGTGGGGTTCACCCCTCCACTTT
>TRBJ2-1|TRBV11-2|many|.|15
CASSVTGFSYNEQFF
TGTGCCAGCAGCGTAACAGGGTTTTCCTACAATGAGCAGTTCTTC
>TRBJ2-2|TRBV6-1|.|TRBD2|16
CASSRLAGENTGELFF
TGTGCCAGCAGTCGACTAGCGGGAGAGAACACCGGGGAGCTGTTTTTT
>TRBJ2-7|TRBV6-1|.|TRBD2|13
CASRPGTSREQYF
TGTGCCAGCAGACCCGGGACTAGCCGCGAGCAGTACTTC
>TRBJ2-3|TRBV7-9|many|TRBD1|12
CATGQGADTQYF
TGTGCGACGGGGCAGGGGGCGGATACGCAGTATTTT
>TRBJ2-3|TRBV18|.|TRBD2|15
CASSPTSGRRDTQYF
TGTGCCAGCTCACCTACTAGCGGGAGACGAGATACGCAGTATTTT
>TRBJ2-1|TRBV5-6|many|TRBD1|14
CASSFGQGTREQFF
TGTGCCAGCAGTTTCGGACAGGGGACACGAGAGCAGTTCTTC
>TRBJ2-7|TRBV5-1|many|TRBD1|16
CASSLTGAQSSYEQYF
TGCGCCAGCAGCTTGACAGGGGCGCAAAGCTCCTACGAGCAGTACTTC
>TRBJ2-3|TRBV10-3|few|.|15
CAISEETWGTDTQYF
TGTGCCATCAGTGAGGAGACGTGGGGCACAGATACGCAGTATTTT
>TRBJ2-6|TRBV18|few|.|16
CASSPPFGSGANVLTF
TGTGCCAGCTCACCACCGTTTGGTTCTGGGGCCAACGTCCTGACTTTC
>TRBJ2-1|TRBV29-1|few|.|13
CSVHASSYNEQFF
TGCAGCGTTCATGCTAGCTCCTACAATGAGCAGTTCTTC
>TRBJ2-1|TRBV7-9|few|TRBD2|17
CASSGTSGKSSYNEQFF
TGTGCCAGCAGCGGGACTAGCGGGAAGAGCTCCTACAATGAGCAGTTCTTC
>TRBJ2-5|TRBV24-1|few|TRBD2|17
CATSDATSGRVGETQYF
TGTGCCACCAGTGATGCAACTAGCGGGAGGGTCGGAGAGACCCAGTACTTC
>TRBJ1-5|TRBV2|few|.|16
CASSAGTFGSNQPQHF
TGTGCCAGCAGTGCCGGGACATTTGGTAGCAATCAGCCCCAGCATTTT
>TRBJ2-2|TRBV20-1|few|.|13
CSASGGNTGELFF
TGCAGTGCTAGCGGGGGCAACACCGGGGAGCTGTTTTTT
>TRBJ1-2|TRBV2|few|TRBD1|13
CASRLTGVGGYTF
TGTGCCAGCAGACTTACAGGGGTTGGTGGCTACACCTTC
>TRBJ2-7|TRBV7-8|many|TRBD2|14
CASSLGTSGSRQYF
TGTGCCAGCAGCTTAGGGACTAGCGGGAGCCGGCAGTACTTC
>TRBJ1-2|TRBV5-1|many|TRBD1|16
CASSSGTGANNYGYTF
TGCGCCAGCAGCTCGGGGACAGGGGCGAATAACTATGGCTACACCTTC
>TRBJ2-1|TRBV27|.|.|13
CASSLSGVNEQFF
TGTGCCAGCAGTTTATCTGGGGTTAATGAGCAGTTCTTC
>TRBJ2-7|TRBV12-3/TRBV12-4|many|TRBD1|16
CASSLAGTGGAYEQYF
TGTGCCAGCAGTTTAGCGGGGACAGGGGGGGCCTACGAGCAGTACTTC
>TRBJ2-1|TRBV18|.|.|12
CASSPGRLVQFF
TGTGCCAGCTCACCAGGAAGGTTAGTGCAGTTCTTC
>TRBJ2-7|TRBV7-6|few|TRBD1|13
CASSSDRVAEQYF
TGTGCCAGCAGCTCGGACAGGGTAGCCGAGCAGTACTTC
>TRBJ1-4|TRBV12-3/TRBV12-4|.|.|18
CASSLLFWEEATNEKLFF
TGTGCCAGCAGTTTATTATTTTGGGAGGAAGCAACTAATGAAAAACTGTTTTTT